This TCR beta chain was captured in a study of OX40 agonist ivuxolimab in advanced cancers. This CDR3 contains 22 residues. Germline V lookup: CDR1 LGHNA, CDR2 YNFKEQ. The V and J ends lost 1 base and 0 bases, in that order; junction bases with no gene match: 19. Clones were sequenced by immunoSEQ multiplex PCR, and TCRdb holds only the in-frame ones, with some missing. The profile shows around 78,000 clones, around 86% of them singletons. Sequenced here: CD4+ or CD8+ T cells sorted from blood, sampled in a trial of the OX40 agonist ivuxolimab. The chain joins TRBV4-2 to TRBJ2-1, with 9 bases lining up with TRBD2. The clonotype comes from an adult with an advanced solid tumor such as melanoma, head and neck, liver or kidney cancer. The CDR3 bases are TGTGCCAGCAGCCAAGTGGGATCTGGCGGGAGGGCCGCGGGGTACTCCTACAATGAGCAGTTCTTC. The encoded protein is CASSQVGSGGRAAGYSYNEQFF.